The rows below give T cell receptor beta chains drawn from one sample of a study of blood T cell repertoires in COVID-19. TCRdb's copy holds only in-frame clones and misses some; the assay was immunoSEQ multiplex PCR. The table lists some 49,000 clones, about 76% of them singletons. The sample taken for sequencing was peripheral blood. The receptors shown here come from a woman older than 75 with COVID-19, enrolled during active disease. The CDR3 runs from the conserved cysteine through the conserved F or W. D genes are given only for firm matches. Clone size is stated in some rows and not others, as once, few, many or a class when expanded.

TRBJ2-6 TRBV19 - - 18 CASSMPLGRPSGANVLTF TGTGCCAGTAGTATGCCCCTGGGGCGGCCCTCTGGGGCCAACGTCCTGACTTTC
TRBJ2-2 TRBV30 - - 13 CAWRGQGTGELFF TGTGCCTGGAGAGGGCAGGGGACCGGGGAGCTGTTTTTT
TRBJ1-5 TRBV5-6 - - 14 CASSLGTVNQPQHF TGTGCCAGCAGCTTGGGAACAGTGAACCAGCCCCAGCATTTT
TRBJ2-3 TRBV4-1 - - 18 CASSQDRPTHIPPDTQYF TGCGCCAGCAGCCAAGATCGTCCTACCCATATCCCCCCAGATACGCAGTATTTT
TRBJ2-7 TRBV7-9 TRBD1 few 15 CASSLDRGRPYEQYF TGTGCCAGCAGCTTAGACAGGGGGCGACCCTACGAGCAGTACTTC
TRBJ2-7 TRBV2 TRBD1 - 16 CASSEMGRQGIHEQYF TGTGCCAGCAGTGAAATGGGTCGACAGGGTATCCACGAGCAGTACTTC
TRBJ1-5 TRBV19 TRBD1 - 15 CASNSGTGGGQPQHF TGTGCCAGTAACTCCGGGACAGGAGGGGGTCAGCCCCAGCATTTT
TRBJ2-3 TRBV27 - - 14 CASSPGTQGDTQYF TGTGCCAGCAGTCCCGGGACTCAGGGAGATACGCAGTATTTT
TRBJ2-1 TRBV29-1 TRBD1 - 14 CSVALRTGYNEQFF TGCAGCGTTGCGCTTAGGACAGGGTACAATGAGCAGTTCTTC
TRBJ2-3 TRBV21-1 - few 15 CASSPRTSVGDTQYF TGTGCCAGCAGCCCCCGGACTAGCGTGGGAGATACGCAGTATTTT
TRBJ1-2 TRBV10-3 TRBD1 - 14 CAINTGQVGAIYTF TGTGCCATCAACACCGGACAGGTCGGGGCAATCTACACCTTC
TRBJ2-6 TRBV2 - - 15 CASKQGFSGANVLTF TGTGCCAGCAAACAGGGATTCTCTGGGGCCAACGTCCTGACTTTC
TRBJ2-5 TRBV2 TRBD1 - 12 CASQGAGETQYF TGTGCCAGCCAGGGGGCCGGAGAGACCCAGTACTTC
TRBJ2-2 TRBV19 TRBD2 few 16 CASSIEAGRATGELFF TGTGCCAGTAGTATAGAGGCCGGGAGGGCCACCGGGGAGCTGTTTTTT
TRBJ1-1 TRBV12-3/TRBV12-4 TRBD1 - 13 CASIDRGGTEAFF TGTGCCAGCATCGACAGGGGTGGTACTGAAGCTTTCTTT
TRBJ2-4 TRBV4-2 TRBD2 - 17 CASSQGGSGSIENIQYF TGTGCCAGCAGCCAAGGGGGTAGCGGGAGTATCGAAAACATTCAGTACTTC
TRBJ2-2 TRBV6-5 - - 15 CASSPSRGNTGELFF TGTGCCAGCAGCCCCTCCAGGGGGAACACCGGGGAGCTGTTTTTT
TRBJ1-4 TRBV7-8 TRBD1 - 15 CASSPRTGTSEKLFF TGTGCCAGCAGCCCGCGGACAGGGACGTCTGAAAAACTGTTTTTT
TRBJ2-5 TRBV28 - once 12 CASFRGGETQYF TGTGCCAGCTTCAGAGGGGGTGAGACCCAGTACTTC
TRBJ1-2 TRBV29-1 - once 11 CSVDQGSGYTF TGCAGCGTGGATCAGGGGAGTGGCTACACCTTC
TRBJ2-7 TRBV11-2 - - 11 CASSPHYEQYF TGTGCCAGCAGCCCCCACTACGAGCAGTACTTC
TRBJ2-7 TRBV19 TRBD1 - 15 CASSSGTGGRYEQYF TGTGCCAGTAGTTCCGGGACAGGGGGTCGCTACGAGCAGTACTTC
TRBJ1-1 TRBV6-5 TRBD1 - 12 CASRARDREAFF TGTGCCAGCAGGGCCAGGGACAGGGAAGCTTTCTTT
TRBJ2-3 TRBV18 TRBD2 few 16 CASSLRTSGGTDTQYF TGTGCCAGCTCACTGAGGACTAGCGGGGGCACAGATACGCAGTATTTT
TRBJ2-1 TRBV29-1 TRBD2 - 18 CSVLGTSGRTGSYNEQFF TGCAGCGTTCTCGGGACTAGCGGGAGGACGGGCTCCTACAATGAGCAGTTCTTC
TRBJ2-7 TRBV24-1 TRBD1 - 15 CATSDPRDRSYEQYF TGTGCCACCAGTGACCCCCGGGACAGATCCTACGAGCAGTACTTC
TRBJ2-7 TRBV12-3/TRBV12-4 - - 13 CASSADSPYEQYF TGTGCCAGCAGTGCGGACTCTCCCTACGAGCAGTACTTC
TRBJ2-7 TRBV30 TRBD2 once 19 CAWSAPRGSGSRGGNEQYF TGTGCCTGGAGTGCCCCTCGGGGTAGCGGGAGTCGCGGCGGGAACGAGCAGTACTTC
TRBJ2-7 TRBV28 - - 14 CASSLRQLSYEQYF TGTGCCAGCAGCCTAAGACAGCTATCCTACGAGCAGTACTTC
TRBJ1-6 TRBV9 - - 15 CASSPRVQGRSPLHF TGTGCCAGCAGCCCCCGGGTGCAGGGGCGATCACCCCTCCACTTT
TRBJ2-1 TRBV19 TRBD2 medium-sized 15 CASTKAGGAYNEQFF TGTGCCAGTACCAAAGCGGGAGGGGCCTACAATGAGCAGTTCTTC
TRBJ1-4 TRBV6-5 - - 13 CATLQGTKEKLFF TGTGCCACTCTCCAAGGGACAAAGGAAAAACTGTTTTTT
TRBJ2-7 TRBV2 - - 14 CASSEEGSSYEQYF TGTGCCAGCAGTGAGGAGGGGAGCTCCTACGAGCAGTACTTC
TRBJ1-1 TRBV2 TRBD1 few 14 CASSADRGNTEAFF TGTGCCAGCAGCGCGGACAGGGGGAACACTGAAGCTTTCTTT
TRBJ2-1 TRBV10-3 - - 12 CAISRPSEEQFF TGTGCCATCAGTCGCCCCTCGGAGGAGCAGTTCTTC
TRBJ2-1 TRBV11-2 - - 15 CASSSGPGSYNEQFF TGTGCCAGCAGCTCAGGACCAGGGTCCTACAATGAGCAGTTCTTC
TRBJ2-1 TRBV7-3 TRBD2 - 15 CASSSTGTSMGEQFF TGTGCCAGCAGCTCAACCGGGACTAGCATGGGGGAACAGTTCTTC
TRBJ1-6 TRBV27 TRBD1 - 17 CASSLSPAGGHNSPLHF TGTGCCAGCAGTTTATCCCCCGCAGGGGGCCATAATTCACCCCTCCACTTT
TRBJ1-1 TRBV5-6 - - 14 CASSYPTANTEAFF TGTGCCAGCAGCTACCCGACAGCGAACACTGAAGCTTTCTTT